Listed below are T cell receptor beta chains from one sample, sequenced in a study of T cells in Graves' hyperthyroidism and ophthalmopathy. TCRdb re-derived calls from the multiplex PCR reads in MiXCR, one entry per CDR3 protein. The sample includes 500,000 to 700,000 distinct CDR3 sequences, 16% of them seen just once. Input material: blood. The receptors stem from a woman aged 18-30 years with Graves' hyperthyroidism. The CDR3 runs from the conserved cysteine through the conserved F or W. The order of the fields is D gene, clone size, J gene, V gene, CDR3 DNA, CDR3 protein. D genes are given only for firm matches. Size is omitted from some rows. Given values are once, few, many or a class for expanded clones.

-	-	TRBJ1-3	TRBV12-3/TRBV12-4	TGTGCCAGCACCACCGGGCGATACACCATATATTTT	CASTTGRYTIYF
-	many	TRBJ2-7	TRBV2	TGTGCCAGCAGTGATGGGCCTACCCTCTCCTACGAGCAGTACTTC	CASSDGPTLSYEQYF
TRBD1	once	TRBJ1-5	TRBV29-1	TGCAGCGTTGGAAGGGGGCTGGGTCAGCCCCAGCATTTT	CSVGRGLGQPQHF
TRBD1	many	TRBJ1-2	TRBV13	TGTGCCAGCACCCTCGGACAGGGTGACTATGGCTACACCTTC	CASTLGQGDYGYTF
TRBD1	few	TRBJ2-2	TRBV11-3	TGTGCCAGCAGCGAAACCAGGGGGAGTACCGGGGAGCTGTTTTTT	CASSETRGSTGELFF
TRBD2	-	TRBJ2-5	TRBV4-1	TGCGCCAGCAGCCAAGCCCCGGGCAGGGAGGGTGGGGAGACCCAGTACTTC	CASSQAPGREGGETQYF
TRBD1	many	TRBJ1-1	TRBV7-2	TGTGCCAGCAGCCAGGGACAGGGCTTTACTGAAGCTTTCTTT	CASSQGQGFTEAFF
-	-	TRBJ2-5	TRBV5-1	TGCGCCAGCAGCTCAGGACCGGGAGAGACCCAGTACTTC	CASSSGPGETQYF
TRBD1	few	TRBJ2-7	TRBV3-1	TGTGCCAGCAGCCAAGGTCCGGGGACAGGGTTTAACGAGCAGTACTTC	CASSQGPGTGFNEQYF
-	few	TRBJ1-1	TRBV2	TGTGCCAGCAACCAATTGGGGGATGCTGAAGCTTTCTTT	CASNQLGDAEAFF
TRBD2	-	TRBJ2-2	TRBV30	TGTGCCTGGAGAGTTAGCGGGACGGTTACCGGGGAGCTGTTTTTT	CAWRVSGTVTGELFF
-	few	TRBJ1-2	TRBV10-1	TGCGCCAGCAGTGAGTCAAGGGGCTATGGCTACACCTTC	CASSESRGYGYTF
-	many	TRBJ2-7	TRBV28	TGTGCCAGCAGTTTTCGGGGGCGCATCGAGCAGTACTTC	CASSFRGRIEQYF
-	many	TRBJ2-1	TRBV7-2	TGTGCCAGCAGTCGCCCGGGGCTAGCCGGCAATGAGCAGTTCTTC	CASSRPGLAGNEQFF
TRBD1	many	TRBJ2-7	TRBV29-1	TGCAGCATCCCAGGACAGGGGCCCCACGAGCAGTACTTC	CSIPGQGPHEQYF
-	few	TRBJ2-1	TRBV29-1	TGCAGCGTTGAGCGCGGGACCTACAATGAGCAGTTCTTC	CSVERGTYNEQFF
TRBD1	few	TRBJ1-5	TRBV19	TGTGCCAGTGGACAGGGTGAGGGTCAGCCCCAGCATTTT	CASGQGEGQPQHF
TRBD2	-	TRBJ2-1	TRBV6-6	TGTGCCAGCAGTTACTCGGGGACTAGCGGGGGGCTCTCCTACAATGAGCAGTTCTTC	CASSYSGTSGGLSYNEQFF
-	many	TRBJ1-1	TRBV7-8	TGTGCCAGCAGCTCCGGCCGGGGCTTGGGGACTGAAGCTTTCTTT	CASSSGRGLGTEAFF
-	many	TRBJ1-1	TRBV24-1	TGTGCCACCAGTGATCATACAGGGATGAACACTGAAGCTTTCTTT	CATSDHTGMNTEAFF
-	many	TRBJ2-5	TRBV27	TGTGCCAGCAGTCGTACGGTGGGTAGCGAGGGTTGGGAGACCCAGTACTTC	CASSRTVGSEGWETQYF
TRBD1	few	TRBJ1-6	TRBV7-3	TGTGCCAGCAGCGCCCAGCCGGGACAGGGTAATTCACCCCTCCACTTT	CASSAQPGQGNSPLHF
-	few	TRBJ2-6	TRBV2	TGTGCCAGCGATATCTGGGGCTCTGGGGCCAACGTCCTGACTTTC	CASDIWGSGANVLTF
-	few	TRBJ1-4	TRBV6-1	TGTGCCAGCAGCTGGACAGTTAATGAAAAACTGTTTTTT	CASSWTVNEKLFF
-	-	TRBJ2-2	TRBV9	TGTGCCAGCAGCGTAGAAGTTTCAACCGGGGAGCTGTTTTTT	CASSVEVSTGELFF
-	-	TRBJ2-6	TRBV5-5	TGTGCCAGCAGCTTGGGTGGGTACTTCGAGTCTGGGGCCAACGTCCTGACTTTC	CASSLGGYFESGANVLTF
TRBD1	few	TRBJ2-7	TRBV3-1	TGTGCCAGCAGCCACCCGACAGGGGGCTCCCTCTACGAGCAGTACTTC	CASSHPTGGSLYEQYF
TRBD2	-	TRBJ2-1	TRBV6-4	TGTGCCATCAAGCTAGCGGGGGCCGGAAGCTCCTACAATGAGCAGTTCTTC	CAIKLAGAGSSYNEQFF
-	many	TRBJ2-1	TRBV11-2	TGTGCCAGCAGCCGAAAACCTGAGCGGGACAATGAGCAGTTCTTC	CASSRKPERDNEQFF